Reported below is one T cell receptor beta chain. This specimen comes from a study of CD8 T cells in ankylosing spondylitis. Germline CDR1 reads ENHRY; CDR2 reads SYGVKD. The V gene lost 2 bases and the J gene lost 7 bases, with 14 bases spanning the gap. The CDR3 runs 14 residues. TCRdb passed the 5' RACE reads through MiXCR, listing each CDR3 protein once. The table records about 150,000 distinct CDR3 sequences, under 45% of them present only once. The chain joins TRBV10-3 to TRBJ1-1; no firm D call. This TCR derives from a male donor with ankylosing spondylitis. The material sequenced was synovial fluid, either unsorted or a sorted T cell fraction (not recorded which). CDR3 sequence: CAISERRFMGEAFF. Written as DNA, the CDR3 is TGTGCCATCAGTGAGCGTCGGTTCATGGGTGAAGCTTTCTTT.